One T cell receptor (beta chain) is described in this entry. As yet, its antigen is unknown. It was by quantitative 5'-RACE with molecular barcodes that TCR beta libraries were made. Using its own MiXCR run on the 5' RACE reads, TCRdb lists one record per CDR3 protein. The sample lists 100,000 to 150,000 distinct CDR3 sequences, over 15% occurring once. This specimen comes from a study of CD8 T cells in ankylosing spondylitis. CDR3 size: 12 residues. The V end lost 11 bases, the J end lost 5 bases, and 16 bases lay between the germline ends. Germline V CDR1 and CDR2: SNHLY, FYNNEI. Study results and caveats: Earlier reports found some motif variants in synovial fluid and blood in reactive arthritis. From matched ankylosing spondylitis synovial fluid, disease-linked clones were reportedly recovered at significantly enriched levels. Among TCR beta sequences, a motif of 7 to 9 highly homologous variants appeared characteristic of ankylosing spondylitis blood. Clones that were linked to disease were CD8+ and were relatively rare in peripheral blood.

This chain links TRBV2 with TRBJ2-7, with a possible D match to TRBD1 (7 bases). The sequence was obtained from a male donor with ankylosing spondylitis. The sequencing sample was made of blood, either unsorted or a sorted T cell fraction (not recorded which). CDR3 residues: CAAGQGGNEQYF. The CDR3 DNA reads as TGTGCCGCCGGGCAGGGGGGTAACGAGCAGTACTTC.